These 19 T cell receptor beta chains were sequenced from one sample in a study of Ad26.COV2.S vaccination and SARS-CoV-2 variants. Here immunoSEQ multiplex PCR was the method, and the copy in TCRdb shows in-frame clones only, minus some. The sample consists of about 350,000 clones, around nine tenths of them appearing once. Sample treatment: some 19 received Ad26.COV2.S at low or high dose, single or two shots; about 5 received placebo; per-sample allocation not given. Material that was analyzed had been drawn on day 63 after the first vaccine or placebo injection. The source was peripheral blood, collected in a trial of Ad26.COV2.S vaccine versus placebo. Source of these receptors: a person between 18 and 59 years old who received the Ad26.COV2.S COVID-19 vaccine or a placebo.

On this clone: The junction and the germline gene differ at one end; a read error may be behind it. The CDR3, as DNA: TGCGCCACCAGAGATGCTACGGGGGGGGAAGAGACCCAGTACTTC. Protein product: CATRDATGGEETQYF. The chain combines TRBV15 with TRBJ2-5; TRBD2 aligns across 8 bases. The CDR3 runs to 15 residues. Germline CDR1 LNHNV, CDR2 YYDKDF (reference sequence). Complete variable domain (other parts from reference TRBV15 and TRBJ2-5): DAMVIQNPRYQVTQFGKPVTLSCSQTLNHNVMYWYQQKSSQAPKLLFHYYDKDFNNEADTPDNFQSRRPNTSFCFLDIRSPGLGDTAMYLCATRDATGGEETQYFGPGTRLLVL.

The chain uses TRBV28 and TRBJ1-5; no definite D call. Trimming pared 6 bases from V and 3 bases from J, leaving 3 bases between. The length of the CDR3 is 11 residues. Germline CDR1 is MDHEN and CDR2 is SYDVKM. This CDR3 is CASRNNQPQHF. As DNA, the CDR3 is TGTGCCAGCAGGAACAATCAGCCCCAGCATTTT.

The V gene is TRBV11-2, the J gene TRBJ2-1; 8 bases map to TRBD2. The germline CDR1 and CDR2 sequences are SGHAT and FQNNGV. After removal of 2 bases from V and 13 bases from J, the junction contained 4 bases not matched to a gene. This CDR3 comprises 12 residues. In DNA, the CDR3 is TGTGCCAGCAGCTTACCAGCGGGAGAACAGTTCTTC. Its protein is CASSLPAGEQFF.

The chain recombines TRBV5-6 with TRBJ1-3, with D possibly being TRBD1 (6 bases). The V gene lost 0 bases and the J gene lost 1 base, with 14 bases spanning the gap. The length of the CDR3 is 17 residues. Germline-derived CDR1 and CDR2 are SGHDT and YYEEEE. The CDR3 DNA is TGTGCCAGCAGCTTGGTCGGGGGCGGGGAGTCTGGAAACACCATATATTTT. It translates to CASSLVGGGESGNTIYF.

This CDR3 is CAWSVQRNTEAFF. CDR3 bases: TGTGCCTGGAGTGTACAACGGAACACTGAAGCTTTCTTT. The chain links TRBV30 to TRBJ1-1; D ambiguous. V gave up 0 bases and J gave up 1 base, with 6 bases separating them. The CDR3 is 13 amino acids. The germline V gene encodes CDR1 GTSNPN and CDR2 SVGIG (reference sequence).

The chain links TRBV3-1 (or the pseudogene TRBV3-2) to TRBJ2-5, with D tentatively TRBD2 (6 bases). This CDR3 region has 15 residues. Trimming took 1 base from V and 4 from J, leaving 13 bases between them. CDR1 is LGHDT, CDR2 YNNKEL, per germline (reference sequence). The CDR3 spells CASSQVPSARETQYF. CDR3 DNA: TGTGCCAGCAGCCAAGTTCCTAGCGCTCGAGAGACCCAGTACTTC.

The chain employs TRBV2 and TRBJ1-6; unclear D gene. The V end lost 2 bases, the J end lost 8 bases, and 4 bases lay between the germline ends. Germline CDR1 and CDR2: SNHLY and FYNNEI. CDR3 size: 12 residues. CDR3 in amino acids: CASSERYSPLHF. CDR3 nucleotide sequence: TGTGCCAGCAGTGAACGATATTCACCCCTCCACTTT.

V usage is TRBV15 and J usage is TRBJ1-4; no definite D call. V lost 1 base and J 0 bases, leaving 12 bases between the germline ends. The CDR3 extends over 17 amino acids. The V gene's germline CDR1 is LNHNV and CDR2 YYDKDF (reference sequence). CDR3 loop: CATSRVGRLTTNEKLFF. In nucleotides, the CDR3 is TGTGCCACCAGCAGAGTTGGCAGACTAACAACTAATGAAAAACTGTTTTTT.

This clone was counted a single time. The V gene is TRBV5-1, the J gene TRBJ2-2; 8 bases are shared with TRBD2. Germline trimming cut 0 bases from V and 0 bases from J; bases unmatched to any gene: 1. The CDR3 runs to 16 residues. Germline CDR1 reads SGHRS; CDR2 reads YFSETQ. CDR3 DNA sequence: TGCGCCAGCAGCTTGGCAGCGGGGGCGAACACCGGGGAGCTGTTTTTT. It is translated as CASSLAAGANTGELFF. The entire variable domain, with the rest obtained from reference TRBV5-1 and TRBJ2-2, is as follows: KAGVTQTPRYLIKTRGQQVTLSCSPISGHRSVSWYQQTPGQGLQFLFEYFSETQRNKGNFPGRFSGRQFSNSRSEMNVSTLELGDSALYLCASSLAAGANTGELFFGEGSRLTVL.

The chain employs TRBV30 and TRBJ1-2; TRBD1 aligns across 8 bases. The CDR3 runs to 13 residues. With 3 bases clipped from V and 3 bases from J, the junction kept 3 bases outside the gene matches. Per the germline V gene, CDR1 is GTSNPN and CDR2 is SVGIG (reference sequence). Written as DNA, the CDR3 is TGTGCCTGGAGGCTGGGACAGGACTATGGCTACACCTTC. Its translation: CAWRLGQDYGYTF.

Only a few counts were recorded for this clone. The rearrangement uses TRBV9 and TRBJ2-7; the match to TRBD2 covers 9 bases. In germline, CDR1 is SGDLS, CDR2 YYNGEE. The junction had 10 bases not matched to a gene; V was cut back by 0 bases and J by 9 bases. The CDR3 length is 15 residues. The CDR3 DNA reads as TGTGCCAGCAGCGTAGCTAGCGGGGCAACTAATCCGCAGTACTTC. Encoded protein: CASSVASGATNPQYF.

This clone was counted between two and nine times. The chain links TRBV5-1 to TRBJ1-4; TRBD1 matches at 11 bases. V lost 3 bases, J lost 8 bases, and 6 bases stayed unmatched. This CDR3 is built from 15 residues. Germline V CDR1 and CDR2: SGHRS, YFSETQ. The chain's CDR3 is CASSSGQGEWEKLFF. The DNA for the CDR3 is TGCGCCAGCAGCTCGGGACAGGGGGAATGGGAAAAACTGTTTTTT.

J is TRBJ2-1 and V is TRBV6-4, with D possibly TRBD2 on 5 matching bases. The ends were cut back, 5 bases at V and 5 bases at J, with 10 bases in the middle. The CDR3 consists of 13 residues. The germline V gene encodes CDR1 MRHNA and CDR2 SNTAGT. This CDR3 reads CASSSGLDNEQFF. The DNA for the CDR3 is TGTGCCAGCAGTAGCGGACTGGACAATGAGCAGTTCTTC.

This rearrangement joins TRBV6-2 or TRBV6-3 to TRBJ2-1, with 9 bases lining up with TRBD1. The CDR3 is made up of 16 amino acids. Germline V CDR1 and CDR2: MNHEY, SVGEGT. The J segment lost 3 bases and the V segment lost 3 bases, leaving 6 bases of the junction unmatched. The CDR3 loop is CASSYLGTGSYNEQFF. The DNA for the CDR3 is TGTGCCAGCAGTTATCTCGGGACAGGGAGCTACAATGAGCAGTTCTTC.

The chain uses TRBV4-1 and TRBJ2-3, with 7 bases matching TRBD2. Germline V gene sequence: CDR1 MGHRA, CDR2 YSYEKL. With V trimmed by 0 bases and J by 9 bases, 9 bases remained unmatched. The CDR3 has 15 residues. As DNA, the CDR3 is TGCGCCAGCAGCCAAGAGGCGGGGGTCCAGGGCACGCAGTATTTT. It specifies CASSQEAGVQGTQYF.

This clone was detected a few times. This sequence joins TRBV6-2 or TRBV6-3 and TRBJ1-2, with D unresolved. This CDR3 has 14 residues. V shed 2 bases and J shed 5 bases, with 12 bases lying between them. The germline gives CDR1 MNHEY, CDR2 SVGEGT. The CDR3 coding sequence is TGTGCCAGCAGTTACGAACCGCAGTTGTATGGCTACACCTTC. Translated, it gives CASSYEPQLYGYTF.

This chain links TRBV5-8 with TRBJ2-1; either TRBD1 or TRBD2 may supply D (6 bases each). Germline loops: CDR1 SGHTS, CDR2 YDEGEE. CDR3 length: 14 amino acids. The V gene lost 2 bases and the J gene lost 7 bases, with 13 bases spanning the gap. CDR3 sequence: CASSFVPGANEQFF. The CDR3 nucleotides are TGTGCCAGCAGCTTTGTTCCGGGGGCGAATGAGCAGTTCTTC. Based on the CDR3 plus reference TRBV5-8 and TRBJ2-1, the full variable domain is EAGVTQSPTHLIKTRGQQATLRCSPISGHTSVYWYQQALGLGLQFLLWYDEGEERNRGNFPPRFSGRQFPNYSSELNVNALELEDSALYLCASSFVPGANEQFFGPGTRLTVL.

The J gene is TRBJ1-4, the V gene TRBV11-2; 10 positions match TRBD1. In germline, CDR1 is SGHAT, CDR2 FQNNGV. With 4 bases clipped from V and 12 bases from J, the junction kept 14 bases outside the gene matches. The CDR3 consists of 16 residues. CDR3 sequence reads: CASSSPGTGAVAELFF. In nucleotides, the CDR3 is TGTGCCAGCAGCTCGCCGGGGACAGGGGCAGTTGCGGAACTGTTTTTT.

The V and J genes are TRBV7-6 and TRBJ2-2, with 10 bases lining up with TRBD2. Germline lookup yields CDR1 SGHVS and CDR2 FNYEAQ. Trimming at V came to 6 bases and at J to 0 bases, leaving 7 bases not matched to a gene. This CDR3 is built from 17 residues. The CDR3 sequence is CASSLTSGITNTGELFF. The CDR3 region has the DNA TGTGCCAGCAGTCTAACTAGCGGGATCACGAACACCGGGGAGCTGTTTTTT.